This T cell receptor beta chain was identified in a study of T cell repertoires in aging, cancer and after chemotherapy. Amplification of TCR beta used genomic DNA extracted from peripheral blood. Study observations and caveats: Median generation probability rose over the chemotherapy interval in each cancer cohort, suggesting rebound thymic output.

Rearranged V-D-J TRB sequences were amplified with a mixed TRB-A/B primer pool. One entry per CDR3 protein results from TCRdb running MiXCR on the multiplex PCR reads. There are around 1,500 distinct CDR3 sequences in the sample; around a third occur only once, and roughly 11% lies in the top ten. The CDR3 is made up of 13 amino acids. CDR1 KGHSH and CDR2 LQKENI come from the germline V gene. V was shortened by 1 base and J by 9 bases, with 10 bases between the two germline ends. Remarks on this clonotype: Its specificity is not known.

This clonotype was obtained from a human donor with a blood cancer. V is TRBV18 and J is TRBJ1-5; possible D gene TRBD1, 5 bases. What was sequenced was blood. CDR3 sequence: CASSPLPQGPQHF. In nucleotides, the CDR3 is TGTGCCAGCTCACCACTACCCCAGGGGCCCCAGCATTTT.